This T cell receptor (beta chain) came from a study of shared clonotypes between healthy human individuals. Study-level findings and limits: Larger estimated richness was generally recorded for naive subsets relative to memory subsets. Specimens sampled were limited to blood, with tissue repertoires likely differing.

Healthy HIV-negative adults with no recent acute infections or vaccinations were recruited as donors. As for this clone: No antigen is known for it.

This CDR3 has 17 amino acids. The V and J ends lost 3 bases and 5 bases, in that order; junction bases with no gene match: 11. Germline lookup yields CDR1 SGHAT and CDR2 FQNNGV. Repertoires were generated with immunoSEQ multiplex PCR, while TCRdb's copy carries only in-frame clones and drops some. The sample shows roughly 2.2 million clones, approximately 95% of them seen only once. Material for sequencing was naive CD4+ T cells from PBMCs. Subset meaning: CD45RA+ positively selected. This clonotype was sampled from a man between 18 and 29 years old in good health. Some clones in this sample may be carry-over from other donors' samples. The V gene is TRBV11-2, the J gene TRBJ2-2; 8 nucleotides align to TRBD1. This chain's CDR3 is CASSFFPTGEGTGELFF. The CDR3 DNA sequence: TGTGCCAGCAGCTTCTTCCCGACAGGGGAAGGGACCGGGGAGCTGTTTTTT.